This T cell receptor beta chain was retrieved from a study of Ad26.COV2.S vaccination and SARS-CoV-2 variants. Clones were sequenced by immunoSEQ multiplex PCR, and TCRdb holds only the in-frame ones, with some missing. The repertoire holds some 180,000 clones, with about 83% as singletons. Remarks on this clone: Its specificity is not known.

The junction had 11 bases not matched to a gene; V was cut back by 3 bases and J by 9 bases. Germline CDR1 reads SGDLS; CDR2 reads YYNGEE. There are 16 residues in the CDR3. Overall study results and limits: Researchers reported similar non-spike TCR breadth in vaccine and placebo recipients.

The clonotype comes from a human donor who had recovered from COVID-19. This chain uses TRBV9 with TRBJ2-1, with TRBD2 matching 11 bases. Sequences were derived from peripheral blood, sampled after recovery from COVID-19. Here the CDR3 reads CASSAFSGGAGSEQFF. The CDR3 nucleotides are TGTGCCAGCAGCGCCTTTAGCGGGGGGGCCGGCAGTGAGCAGTTCTTC.